The sequence of this T cell receptor (beta chain) was determined in a study of metastatic and nonmetastatic thyroid tumors. Study details: For malignant and benign thyroid patients, tumor or nodule tissue and blood were the sources whose repertoires were compared.

No patient had received any treatment before thyroid surgery. The CDR3 is 17 residues long. V gave up 5 bases and J gave up 4 bases; unmatched junction bases: 7. Germline V gene lookup returns CDR1 SNHLY and CDR2 FYNNEI. Authors' processing steps: Built for papillary thyroid cancer, a distant-metastasis classifier drew on CDR3 differences across clinicopathological groups. Using MiXCR, TCRdb re-called clones from the PCR reads. TCRdb, rather than the study authors, made the V and J calls. The table lists some 20,000 clones, about 30% of them singletons. Whole-study results and caveats: The reported finding was significantly higher TCR beta diversity in malignant thyroid tumors relative to benign nodules, in blood and tumor.

This clone came up many times. Its specificity is unknown. The chain recombines TRBV2 with TRBJ2-1; TRBD2 matches 14 bases. This sequence originates from a female donor with papillary thyroid cancer or a benign thyroid nodule (not recorded which). Some clones in this sample may be carry-over from other donors' samples. Sequencing was done on a sample of tumor tissue. The CDR3 here is CASSYSGLAGVYNEQFF. The DNA for the CDR3 is TGTGCCAGCAGTTACTCGGGACTAGCGGGAGTTTACAATGAGCAGTTCTTC.